One and the same sample provided the 26 T cell receptor beta chains below, sequenced in a study of T-cell reconstitution after alpha-beta-depleted transplantation in children. It was with unique molecular identifiers that the TCRbeta library was prepared. From the PCR reads, TCRdb called clonotypes with MiXCR, one entry per CDR3 protein. Of fewer than 750,000 distinct CDR3 sequences listed, 23% are singletons. The material was PBMCs, mostly from graft donor cells, obtained 360 days after TCRalphabeta/CD19-depleted stem cell transplant. Receptors were obtained from a boy younger than two who had a stem cell transplant for acute myeloid leukemia, so the T cells may come from the graft donor.

The CDR3 loop reads CASSPSRTSGVHNEQFF. Here the CDR3 DNA reads TGTGCCAGCAGCCCCAGCAGGACTAGCGGGGTCCACAATGAGCAGTTCTTC. This rearrangement joins TRBV7-3 to TRBJ2-1; 12 nucleotides match TRBD2. The CDR3 runs 17 residues. V shed 5 bases, J shed 5 bases, and the junction held 10 bases outside the gene matches. Germline loops: CDR1 SGHTA, CDR2 FQGTGA.

This clonotype was seen ten or more times. CDR3 nucleotide sequence: TGTGCCAGCAGCCAAGCCCGCGGGGGACCCGATACGCAGTATTTT. Amino acid sequence: CASSQARGGPDTQYF. The chain recombines TRBV3-1 with TRBJ2-3, with 7 positions matching TRBD2. V lost 1 base to trimming and J lost 6 bases; unmatched junction nucleotides: 7. The CDR3 covers 15 residues. In germline, CDR1 is LGHDT, CDR2 YNNKEL (reference sequence).

Points on this clonotype: With a much larger clone just one base away, this may be a read error. No conserved phenylalanine or tryptophan ends this CDR3, so it is likely a read error. The chain recombines TRBV4-1 with TRBJ1-2; 7 nucleotides agree with TRBD1. This CDR3 comprises 16 residues. CDR1 is MGHRA and CDR2 is YSYEKL in the germline V gene. The trim removed 1 base at V and 5 bases at J, leaving 10 bases unmatched. This CDR3 reads CASSQVVQGIPYGYTY. CDR3 nucleotide sequence: TGCGCCAGCAGCCAAGTCGTACAGGGGATTCCATATGGCTACACCTAC.

V gene TRBV12-3 or TRBV12-4 combines with J gene TRBJ1-5; 9 positions agree with TRBD1. Trimming took 5 bases from V and 7 from J; bases not matched to a gene: 6. The CDR3 consists of 14 residues. The CDR3 sequence is CASSAGQGGQPQHF. The CDR3, as DNA: TGTGCCAGCAGTGCGGGACAGGGAGGACAGCCCCAGCATTTT.

This clonotype was counted only a few times. The genes are TRBV20-1 and TRBJ1-5; D is perhaps TRBD1 (5 bases). V lost 0 bases to trimming and J lost 0 bases, with 18 bases between them. The CDR3 consists of 18 residues. CDR1 DFQATT and CDR2 SNEGSKA come from the germline V gene (reference sequence). CDR3 sequence (DNA): TGCAGTGCTAGAGATCTTGGGGGACCAGTTTATAGCAATCAGCCCCAGCATTTT. Amino acids: CSARDLGGPVYSNQPQHF.

This clonotype showed up just a few times. The chain joins TRBV20-1 to TRBJ2-2; D is ambiguous. The CDR3 covers 14 residues. Per the germline V gene, CDR1 is DFQATT and CDR2 is SNEGSKA (reference sequence). Trimming left V 6 bases short and J 3 bases short, with 14 bases between. The CDR3 loop is CSARDKVYTGELFF. CDR3 bases: TGCAGTGCACGCGACAAGGTGTACACCGGGGAGCTGTTTTTT.

The gene calls are TRBV6-5 and TRBJ2-7; TRBD1 might be the D (5 bases). Germline lookup yields CDR1 MNHEY and CDR2 SVGAGI. The CDR3 is made up of 14 amino acids. V gave up 0 bases and J gave up 2 bases, with 8 bases separating them. CDR3 in DNA: TGTGCCAGCAGTTACTCGGCAGGGCCCTACGAGCAGTACGTC. This codes for CASSYSAGPYEQYV.

A single count supports this clonotype. This chain links TRBV20-1 with TRBJ2-1, with D unresolved. The CDR3 runs 16 residues. The germline V and J ends were trimmed by 3 bases and 1 base, with 16 bases remaining between them. In germline, CDR1 is DFQATT, CDR2 SNEGSKA (reference sequence). This CDR3 reads CSASFWEVTSYNEQFF. DNA for the CDR3: TGCAGTGCTAGTTTCTGGGAAGTCACGTCCTACAATGAGCAGTTCTTC.

The chain employs TRBV6-5 and TRBJ2-1; D call uncertain. This CDR3 region has 15 residues. The V end lost 2 bases, the J end lost 2 bases, and 10 bases lay between the germline ends. Germline CDR1 MNHEY, CDR2 SVGAGI. The CDR3: CASSYIAVPYNEQFF. The CDR3, as DNA: TGTGCCAGCAGTTACATAGCAGTTCCCTACAATGAGCAGTTCTTC.

This clonotype occurred many times. The rearrangement links TRBV20-1 to TRBJ2-1, with 14 bases that match TRBD2. This CDR3 is 15 amino acids long. From germline, CDR1 is DFQATT and CDR2 SNEGSKA (reference sequence). The V segment lost 1 base and the J segment 7 bases; nucleotides outside the gene matches: 3. CDR3 amino acids: CSARGLAGGFNEQFF. In DNA, the CDR3 is TGCAGTGCTAGAGGACTAGCGGGGGGGTTTAATGAGCAGTTCTTC.

This clonotype was counted ten times or more. The chain combines TRBV27 with TRBJ1-1; 7 bases align to TRBD1. The V gene end was trimmed by 5 bases and the J gene end by 0 bases; junction bases not matched to a gene: 6. This CDR3 comprises 15 residues. Looked up from germline, CDR1 is MNHEY and CDR2 is SMNVEV (reference sequence). The CDR3 sequence is CASSLTGALNTEAFF. Written as DNA, the CDR3 is TGTGCCAGCAGTCTTACAGGGGCCCTGAACACTGAAGCTTTCTTT.

This chain connects TRBV7-9 to TRBJ1-2; a weak D match, TRBD1 (5 bases). Germline lookup yields CDR1 SEHNR and CDR2 FQNEAQ (reference sequence). The ends were cut back, 1 base at V and 8 bases at J, with 11 bases in the middle. The CDR3 runs 13 residues. The CDR3 DNA reads as TGTGCCAGCAGCTTAGAGGCAGGGCGAGGCTACACCTTC. It is translated as CASSLEAGRGYTF.

Here the CDR3 DNA reads TGTGCCAGCACCCCCCCCACCCGCACAGATACGCAGTATTTT. The encoded protein is CASTPPTRTDTQYF. The chain links TRBV7-2 to TRBJ2-3; D call uncertain. The CDR3 contains 14 residues. The V gene lost 7 bases and the J gene lost 1 base, with 12 bases spanning the gap. Germline V gene data show CDR1 as SGHTA and CDR2 as FQGNSA.

This clonotype was observed at least ten times. The rearrangement joins TRBV20-1 to TRBJ2-1; tentatively, D is TRBD1 or TRBD2 (6 bases each). V dropped 3 bases and J dropped 4 bases, with 10 bases sitting between them. Germline loops: CDR1 DFQATT, CDR2 SNEGSKA (reference sequence). The CDR3 has 13 residues. The CDR3 nucleotides are TGCAGTGCTAGTCGGGGGCCGTACAATGAGCAGTTCTTC. It encodes CSASRGPYNEQFF.

This clonotype was counted a few times. The CDR3 DNA is TGCGCCAGCAAGGTAGGAAGGGAGGCTGAAGCTTTCTTT. It encodes CASKVGREAEAFF. The chain combines TRBV5-1 with TRBJ1-1; D gene ambiguous. Germline-derived CDR1 and CDR2 are SGHRS and YFSETQ. The CDR3 consists of 13 residues. V lost 6 bases and J lost 6, with 15 bases in between.

The table lists this clonotype with a few counts. The chain combines TRBV7-2 with TRBJ2-7; the D gene is possibly TRBD2 (6 bases). The germline V gene has CDR1 SGHTA and CDR2 FQGNSA. V was trimmed by 4 bases and J by 2 bases, leaving 15 bases between them. There are 15 residues in the CDR3. Here the CDR3 DNA reads TGTGCCAGCAGCTACGGGACTTTCAACACCTACGAGCAGTACTTC. Its protein product is CASSYGTFNTYEQYF.

This clonotype was seen a handful of times. V gene TRBV9 combines with J gene TRBJ2-1; a weak D match, TRBD1 (6 bases). The CDR3 is 15 amino acids. The germline gives CDR1 SGDLS, CDR2 YYNGEE. V was trimmed by 0 bases and J by 7 bases, leaving 14 bases between them. CDR3 region: CASSVEGRGVNEQFF. The CDR3, as DNA: TGTGCCAGCAGCGTAGAGGGCAGGGGAGTGAATGAGCAGTTCTTC.

This clonotype occurred a few times. This chain joins TRBV7-6 and TRBJ2-1; no definite D call. The CDR3 covers 15 residues. Trimming cost V 0 bases and J 3 bases, with 9 bases left between them. Germline lookup yields CDR1 SGHVS and CDR2 FNYEAQ. The CDR3: CASSLADASYNEQFF. The CDR3 DNA follows: TGTGCCAGCAGCTTAGCGGACGCTAGCTACAATGAGCAGTTCTTC.

The CDR3 region has the DNA TGTGCCAGCAGGGGACTTGGGGGGCCGGGAGATACGCAGTATTTT. The encoded protein is CASRGLGGPGDTQYF. The chain combines TRBV28 with TRBJ2-3; possibly TRBD1 or TRBD2 for D (6 bases each). Germline V gene data show CDR1 as MDHEN and CDR2 as SYDVKM. The CDR3 sequence is 15 residues long. V lost 6 bases and J 5 bases, leaving 18 bases between the germline ends.

The CDR3 loop is CATSDPPTRNTGELFF. The DNA for the CDR3 is TGTGCCACCAGTGACCCACCGACCCGGAACACCGGGGAGCTGTTTTTT. The chain couples TRBV24-1 to TRBJ2-2, with no clear D. Trimming shortened V by 4 bases and J by 1 base, and 12 bases separated the two germline ends. Germline values: CDR1 KGHDR, CDR2 SFDVKD. The CDR3 totals 16 residues.

This chain links TRBV28 with TRBJ1-1; 7 bases are shared with TRBD1. Germline assignment: CDR1 MDHEN and CDR2 SYDVKM. This CDR3 is built from 14 residues. V shed 6 bases and J 5 bases; nucleotides not matched to a gene: 9. Written as DNA, the CDR3 is TGTGCCAGCAGCCCGACAGGGCGCACGACTGAAGCTTTCTTT. Translated: CASSPTGRTTEAFF.

J is TRBJ2-5 and V is TRBV4-1; 9 bases fit TRBD1. J gave up 4 bases and V 7 bases, and 4 bases lay outside the gene matches. This CDR3 is 13 amino acids long. The germline V gene encodes CDR1 MGHRA and CDR2 YSYEKL. The CDR3 loop reads CASNDRGGETQYF. CDR3 in DNA: TGCGCCAGCAACGACAGGGGGGGAGAGACCCAGTACTTC.

The V call is TRBV12-5, the J call TRBJ2-5; no clear D gene. The V gene lost 4 bases and the J gene lost 9 bases, with 9 bases spanning the gap. Germline CDR1 is LGHNT and CDR2 is FRNRAP. The CDR3 runs to 11 residues. CDR3 protein: CASGSSLPQYF. CDR3 sequence (DNA): TGTGCTAGTGGTTCGAGTCTGCCCCAGTACTTC.

Regarding this clonotype: A read error may explain this, as a much larger clone is one base away. J is TRBJ1-1 and V is TRBV29-1; 7 bases are shared with TRBD1. V shed 2 bases, J shed 4 bases, and the junction held 4 bases outside the gene matches. The germline gives CDR1 SQVTM, CDR2 ANQGSEA. This CDR3 region has 13 residues. The CDR3, as DNA: TGCAGCGTTGAAAGGGGGCAGGCCACTGAAGCTTTCTTT. Protein product: CSVERGQATEAFF.

This clonotype was recorded at least ten times. The gene calls are TRBV12-3 or TRBV12-4 and TRBJ2-1; D gene uncertain. The V end lost 2 bases, the J end lost 4 bases, and 9 bases lay between the germline ends. The CDR3 spans 14 residues. CDR3 coding DNA: TGTGCCAGCAGTTTAAGCCTGTCGTACAATGAGCAGTTCTTC. Its protein product is CASSLSLSYNEQFF.

This clonotype was recorded at least ten times. V usage is TRBV12-3 or TRBV12-4 and J usage is TRBJ2-1; D is possibly TRBD1 (5 bases). The CDR3 extends over 13 amino acids. V lost 1 base, J lost 14 bases, and 15 bases lay in between. CDR3 loop: CASSLGGLKGEFF. The CDR3, as DNA: TGTGCCAGCAGTTTAGGAGGCCTTAAAGGGGAGTTCTTC.